The rows below give T cell receptor beta chains drawn from one sample of a study of T cell repertoires in cytomegalovirus infection. Antigen specificity for these receptors is unknown. MiXCR, run by TCRdb on the reads, gives a single entry per CDR3 protein. Counted here are roughly 180,000 distinct CDR3 sequences, about a fifth occurring once; the ten biggest clones make up more than 25%. The specimen comprised CD8+ T cells from cultured PBMCs, sampled from culture after CMV antigen stimulation. All receptors come from a human donor in good health (CMV status not recorded). Some clones in this sample may be carry-over from other donors' samples. The CDR3 runs from the conserved cysteine through the conserved F or W. The order of the fields is V gene, J gene, D gene, clone size, CDR3 DNA, CDR3 protein. A D gene is named only where the DNA matches it firmly. Part of the rows lack a size; the others show once, few, many or a class for expanded clones.

V: TRBV7-2; J: TRBJ2-1; D: TRBD2; size: -; DNA: TGTGCCAGCAGCTTAGAATCTGGGAGCGGGGGGTACAATGAGCAGTTCTTC; CDR3: CASSLESGSGGYNEQFF
V: TRBV7-9; J: TRBJ1-1; D: -; size: -; DNA: TGTGCCAGCAGCTCAGCCCTGGTATTACCCGAAGCTTTCTTT; CDR3: CASSSALVLPEAFF
V: TRBV12-5; J: TRBJ2-1; D: -; size: -; DNA: TGTGCTAGTGGTTTGGGGTCGGGGTATGAGCAGTTCTTC; CDR3: CASGLGSGYEQFF
V: TRBV7-2; J: TRBJ2-7; D: -; size: few; DNA: TGTGCCAGCAGCCCTAACGAGTACGAGCAGTACTTC; CDR3: CASSPNEYEQYF
V: TRBV7-2; J: TRBJ1-3; D: -; size: few; DNA: TGTGCCAGCAGCGTGCGGACGGGACCCCCGTCGGGAGGAAACACCATATATTTT; CDR3: CASSVRTGPPSGGNTIYF
V: TRBV2; J: TRBJ2-5; D: -; size: few; DNA: TGTGCCAGCAAGTTGTGGCCCACCCAAGAGACCCAGTACTTC; CDR3: CASKLWPTQETQYF
V: TRBV20-1; J: TRBJ2-5; D: -; size: many; DNA: TGCAGTGCTAGAGATCTCGGGGGCCAAACTAGGGCCCAGTACTTC; CDR3: CSARDLGGQTRAQYF
V: TRBV9; J: TRBJ1-1; D: -; size: -; DNA: TGTGCCAGCAGCGTAGGAAGGAGTCGGGAGAACACTGAAGCTTTCTTT; CDR3: CASSVGRSRENTEAFF
V: TRBV7-2; J: TRBJ1-2; D: TRBD1; size: -; DNA: TGTGCCAGCAGCGGAGGGACCCGGGACAGGTTCGATTTGTGGTATGGCTACACCTTC; CDR3: CASSGGTRDRFDLWYGYTF
V: TRBV7-9; J: TRBJ1-5; D: -; size: few; DNA: TGTGCCACTTCAACTGACAGTCGGTATCAGCCCCAGCATTTT; CDR3: CATSTDSRYQPQHF
V: TRBV14; J: TRBJ2-3; D: -; size: few; DNA: TGTGCCAGCAGCCAAGATGGGTCAGTCGAGCAGTATTTT; CDR3: CASSQDGSVEQYF
V: TRBV12-3/TRBV12-4; J: TRBJ1-4; D: -; size: -; DNA: TGTGCCAGCAGTTTAGGAGCAGGAGTGCGAGAAAAACTGTTTTTT; CDR3: CASSLGAGVREKLFF
V: TRBV29-1; J: TRBJ2-3; D: TRBD2; size: -; DNA: TGCAGCGTTTTCTGGACTAGAGACACAGATACGCAGTATTTT; CDR3: CSVFWTRDTDTQYF
V: TRBV4-1; J: TRBJ2-7; D: TRBD1; size: few; DNA: TGCGCCAGCAGCCAGTCAGGGGGCAACGAGCAGTACTTC; CDR3: CASSQSGGNEQYF
V: TRBV7-3; J: TRBJ1-1; D: TRBD1; size: -; DNA: TGTGCCAGCAGCCTACAGGGGGCTCGAGGAGCTTTCTTT; CDR3: CASSLQGARGAFF
V: TRBV12-3/TRBV12-4; J: TRBJ1-2; D: -; size: few; DNA: TGTGCCAGCAGTTCCCCGGGGGTCTACTATGGCTACACCTTC; CDR3: CASSSPGVYYGYTF
V: TRBV13; J: TRBJ2-5; D: -; size: -; DNA: TGTGCCAGCAGCTTCTTTGGCAGAGGGGAAGAGACCCAGTACTTC; CDR3: CASSFFGRGEETQYF
V: TRBV6-8; J: TRBJ1-1; D: TRBD1; size: -; DNA: TGTGCCAGCAGGGCCGGACAGGGAGACACTGAAGCTTTCTTT; CDR3: CASRAGQGDTEAFF
V: TRBV11-2; J: TRBJ1-5; D: -; size: -; DNA: TGTGCCAGCAGCTTTACCTCGAATCAGCCCCAGCATTTT; CDR3: CASSFTSNQPQHF
V: TRBV7-9; J: TRBJ2-7; D: -; size: -; DNA: TGTGCCAGCAGCCCCCCCAGGGTCATCTCCTACGAGCAGTACTTC; CDR3: CASSPPRVISYEQYF
V: TRBV4-3; J: TRBJ1-6; D: -; size: many; DNA: TGCGCCAGCAGCCTTAACCCAAGGCGGATGGATAATTCACCCCTCCACTTT; CDR3: CASSLNPRRMDNSPLHF
V: TRBV12-3/TRBV12-4; J: TRBJ2-3; D: TRBD1; size: few; DNA: TGTGCCAGCAGGCAGACAGGGCGAAGCACAGATACGCAGTATTTT; CDR3: CASRQTGRSTDTQYF
V: TRBV4-1; J: TRBJ1-2; D: -; size: -; DNA: TGCGCCAGCAGCGATCTTAGTGGCGGCTACACCTTC; CDR3: CASSDLSGGYTF
V: TRBV6-5; J: TRBJ1-1; D: -; size: few; DNA: TGTGCCAGCAGTTACTCGATCGGGCAGAGCACTCTGAACACTGAAGCTTTCTTT; CDR3: CASSYSIGQSTLNTEAFF
V: TRBV27; J: TRBJ2-3; D: TRBD2; size: -; DNA: TGTGCCAGCAGTTTTACTAGCGGGGCGACAGATACGCAGTATTTT; CDR3: CASSFTSGATDTQYF
V: TRBV27; J: TRBJ1-1; D: TRBD1; size: -; DNA: TGTGCCAGCAGTTCTCCCGGGACAGCGAACACTGAAGCTTTCTTT; CDR3: CASSSPGTANTEAFF
V: TRBV5-6; J: TRBJ1-2; D: -; size: few; DNA: TGTGCCAGCAGCGTTGGACATCCAAACAACTATGGCTACACCTTC; CDR3: CASSVGHPNNYGYTF